The text below deals with one TCR beta chain. As yet, its antigen is unknown. TCRdb fed the 5' RACE reads into MiXCR, producing one record per CDR3 protein. The table records 160,000 or so distinct CDR3 sequences, approximately 10% of them present only once. The data were taken from a study of CD8 T cells in ankylosing spondylitis. General study points: Researchers reportedly found disease-linked clones significantly enriched in matched ankylosing spondylitis synovial fluid.

The germline gives CDR1 SGHRS, CDR2 YFSETQ. The CDR3 contains 14 residues. Trimming cost V 0 bases and J 6 bases, with 12 bases left between them. The specimen was blood, either unsorted or a sorted T cell fraction (not recorded which). The clonotype comes from a female donor with ankylosing spondylitis or in good health (not recorded which). This chain connects TRBV5-1 to TRBJ1-2, with no clear D. DNA for the CDR3: TGCGCCAGCAGCTTGGACTTGGGATCTGATGGCTACACCTTC. This encodes CASSLDLGSDGYTF.